These T cell receptor beta chains were read from a single sample in a study of hypomethylating agent response in myelodysplastic syndrome. The method was immunoSEQ multiplex PCR; TCRdb's version includes in-frame clones alone and lacks a portion of them. The sample consists of about 3,500 clones, roughly four fifths of them appearing once. The sample in question was bone marrow, obtained before or after starting hypomethylating agent treatment for myelodysplastic syndrome (not recorded which). The receptors shown here come from a human donor with myelodysplastic syndrome. Each CDR3 is given with its conserved first and last residue. The order of the fields is J gene, clone size, V gene, D gene, CDR3 protein, CDR3 DNA. The D gene is left open where the match is weak. A row's size may be missing; if present it is once, few, many or a size class.

>TRBJ2-2|NA|TRBV5-1|TRBD1
CASSERQGAAGELFF
TGCGCCAGCAGCGAGAGACAGGGGGCCGCCGGGGAGCTGTTTTTT
>TRBJ2-3|NA|TRBV6-6|NA
CASRQGGIPTDTQYF
TGTGCCAGCAGACAGGGGGGGATTCCCACAGATACGCAGTATTTT
>TRBJ2-5|NA|TRBV11-2|TRBD1
CASSPRTGQETQYF
TGTGCCAGCAGCCCTCGGACAGGGCAAGAGACCCAGTACTTC
>TRBJ2-5|few|TRBV11-3|TRBD2
CASSLGGLLKGTQYF
TGTGCCAGCAGCTTAGGGGGACTACTAAAGGGGACCCAGTACTTC
>TRBJ2-7|NA|TRBV7-2|NA
CASSSIPWEQYF
TGTGCCAGCAGCTCAATCCCCTGGGAGCAGTACTTC
>TRBJ1-2|once|TRBV9|NA
CASSRGRDGSYGYTF
TGTGCCAGCAGCCGCGGACGTGATGGGTCCTATGGCTACACCTTC
>TRBJ1-2|few|TRBV6-1|TRBD1
CASSGADRVRYTF
TGTGCCAGCAGTGGAGCAGACAGGGTGCGCTACACCTTC
>TRBJ2-7|NA|TRBV7-2|TRBD2
CASSAASGSYEQYF
TGTGCCAGCAGCGCCGCTAGCGGCTCCTACGAGCAGTACTTC
>TRBJ1-1|NA|TRBV6-6|TRBD1
CASSASPGTAEAFF
TGTGCCAGCAGTGCGAGCCCAGGGACAGCAGAAGCTTTCTTT
>TRBJ1-6|NA|TRBV4-1|NA
CASSQEGGPRNSPLHF
TGCGCCAGCAGCCAAGAAGGAGGGCCAAGGAATTCACCCCTCCACTTT
>TRBJ2-3|few|TRBV7-7|NA
CASSLDRTDTQYF
TGTGCCAGCAGCCTAGACCGCACAGATACGCAGTATTTT
>TRBJ1-1|NA|TRBV9|NA
CASSPWTTSGNTEAFF
TGTGCCAGCAGCCCCTGGACCACCAGCGGGAACACTGAAGCTTTCTTT
>TRBJ1-3|NA|TRBV2|NA
CASSEGQDFSGNTIYF
TGTGCCAGCAGTGAAGGACAGGACTTCTCTGGAAACACCATATATTTT
>TRBJ2-5|once|TRBV5-1|NA
CASSLGRLKQETQYF
TGCGCCAGCAGCTTGGGACGACTTAAGCAAGAGACCCAGTACTTC